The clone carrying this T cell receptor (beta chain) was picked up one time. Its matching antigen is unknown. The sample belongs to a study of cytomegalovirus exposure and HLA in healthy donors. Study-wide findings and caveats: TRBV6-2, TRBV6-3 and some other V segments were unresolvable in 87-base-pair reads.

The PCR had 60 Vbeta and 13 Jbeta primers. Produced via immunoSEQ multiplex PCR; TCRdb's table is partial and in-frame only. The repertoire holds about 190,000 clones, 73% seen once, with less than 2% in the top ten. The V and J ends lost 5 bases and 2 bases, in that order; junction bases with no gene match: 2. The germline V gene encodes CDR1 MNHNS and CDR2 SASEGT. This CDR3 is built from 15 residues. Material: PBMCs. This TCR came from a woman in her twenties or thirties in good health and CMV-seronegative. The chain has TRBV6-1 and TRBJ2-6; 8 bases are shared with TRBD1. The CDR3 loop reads CASSTDRAGANVLTF. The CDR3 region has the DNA TGTGCCAGCAGTACGGACAGGGCTGGGGCCAACGTCCTGACTTTC.